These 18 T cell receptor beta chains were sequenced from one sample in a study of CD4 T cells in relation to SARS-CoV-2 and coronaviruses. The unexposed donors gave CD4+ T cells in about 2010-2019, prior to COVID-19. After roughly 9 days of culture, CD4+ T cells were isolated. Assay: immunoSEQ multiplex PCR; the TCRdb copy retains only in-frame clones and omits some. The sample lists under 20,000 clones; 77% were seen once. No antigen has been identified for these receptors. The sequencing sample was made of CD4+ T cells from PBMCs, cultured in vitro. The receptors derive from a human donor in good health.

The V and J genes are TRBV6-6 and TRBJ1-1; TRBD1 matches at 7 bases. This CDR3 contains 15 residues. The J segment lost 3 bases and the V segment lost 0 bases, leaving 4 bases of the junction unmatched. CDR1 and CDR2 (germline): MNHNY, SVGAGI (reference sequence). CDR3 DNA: TGTGCCAGCAGTTACTCTCAGGGGGAGTACACTGAAGCTTTCTTT. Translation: CASSYSQGEYTEAFF.

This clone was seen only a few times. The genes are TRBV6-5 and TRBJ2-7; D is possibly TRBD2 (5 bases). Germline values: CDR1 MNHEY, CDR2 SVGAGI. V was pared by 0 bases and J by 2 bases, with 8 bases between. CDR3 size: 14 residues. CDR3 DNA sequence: TGTGCCAGCAGTTACTCGGAGGCAGCCTACGAGCAGTACTTC. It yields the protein CASSYSEAAYEQYF.

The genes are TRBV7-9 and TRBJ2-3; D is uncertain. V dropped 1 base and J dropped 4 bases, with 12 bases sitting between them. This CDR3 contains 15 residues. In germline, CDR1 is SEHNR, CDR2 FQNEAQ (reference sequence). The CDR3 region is CASSLVVATADTQYF. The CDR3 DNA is TGTGCCAGCAGCTTAGTGGTTGCGACGGCAGATACGCAGTATTTT.

CDR3 region: CAWRRLAGGGSETQYF. For the CDR3, the DNA is TGTGCCTGGAGGAGACTAGCGGGAGGGGGTAGCGAGACCCAGTACTTC. The chain joins TRBV30 to TRBJ2-5, with TRBD2 matching 14 bases. The ends lost 3 bases at V and 5 bases at J; junction bases unmatched: 8. Looked up from germline, CDR1 is GTSNPN and CDR2 is SVGIG (reference sequence). The CDR3 has 16 amino acids.

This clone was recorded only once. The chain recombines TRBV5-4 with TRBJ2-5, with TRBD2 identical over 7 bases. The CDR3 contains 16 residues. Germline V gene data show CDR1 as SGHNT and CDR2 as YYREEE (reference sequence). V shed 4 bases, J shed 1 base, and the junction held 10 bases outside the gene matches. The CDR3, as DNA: TGTGCCAGCAGCCGAGGGGCTACGGGGGGCCAAGAGACCCAGTACTTC. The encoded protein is CASSRGATGGQETQYF.

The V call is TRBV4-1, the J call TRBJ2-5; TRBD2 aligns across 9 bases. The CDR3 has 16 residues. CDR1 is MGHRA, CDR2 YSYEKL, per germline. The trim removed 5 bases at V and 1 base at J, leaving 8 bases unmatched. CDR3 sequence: CASSARLAEIQETQYF. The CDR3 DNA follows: TGCGCCAGCAGCGCCCGACTAGCGGAGATCCAAGAGACCCAGTACTTC.

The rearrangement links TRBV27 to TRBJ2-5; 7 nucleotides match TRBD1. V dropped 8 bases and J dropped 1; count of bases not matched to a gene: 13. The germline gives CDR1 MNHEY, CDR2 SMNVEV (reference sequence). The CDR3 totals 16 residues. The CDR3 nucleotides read TGTGCCAGCTCAACTTACCTGGACAGGTTCCAAGAGACCCAGTACTTC. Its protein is CASSTYLDRFQETQYF.

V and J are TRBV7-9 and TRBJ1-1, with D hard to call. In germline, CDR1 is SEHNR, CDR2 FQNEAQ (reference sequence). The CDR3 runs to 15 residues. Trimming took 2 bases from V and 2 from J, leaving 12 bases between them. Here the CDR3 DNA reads TGTGCCAGCAGCTTATCCCCGGGTGTCAACACTGAAGCTTTCTTT. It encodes CASSLSPGVNTEAFF. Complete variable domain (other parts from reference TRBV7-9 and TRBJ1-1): DTGVSQNPRHKITKRGQNVTFRCDPISEHNRLYWYRQTLGQGPEFLTYFQNEAQLEKSRLLSDRFSAERPKGSFSTLEIQRTEQGDSAMYLCASSLSPGVNTEAFFGQGTRLTVV.

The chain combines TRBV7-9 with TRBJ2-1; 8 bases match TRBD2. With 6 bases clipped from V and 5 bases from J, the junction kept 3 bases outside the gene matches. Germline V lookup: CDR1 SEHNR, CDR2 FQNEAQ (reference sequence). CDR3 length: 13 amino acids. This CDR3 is CASRLLADNEQFF. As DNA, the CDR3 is TGTGCCAGCAGGTTACTAGCGGACAATGAGCAGTTCTTC.

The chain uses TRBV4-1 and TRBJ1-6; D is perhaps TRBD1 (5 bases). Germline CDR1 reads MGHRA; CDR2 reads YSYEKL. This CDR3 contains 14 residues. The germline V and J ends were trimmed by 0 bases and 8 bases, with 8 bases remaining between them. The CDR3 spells CASSQDRVHSPLHF. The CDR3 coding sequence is TGCGCCAGCAGCCAAGACAGGGTCCATTCACCCCTCCACTTT.

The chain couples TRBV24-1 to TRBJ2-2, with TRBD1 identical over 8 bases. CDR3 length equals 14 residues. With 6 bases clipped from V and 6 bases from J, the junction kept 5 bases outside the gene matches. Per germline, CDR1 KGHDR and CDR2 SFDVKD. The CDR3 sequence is CATSLETGAGELFF. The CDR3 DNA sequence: TGTGCCACCAGTCTAGAGACAGGGGCCGGGGAGCTGTTTTTT.

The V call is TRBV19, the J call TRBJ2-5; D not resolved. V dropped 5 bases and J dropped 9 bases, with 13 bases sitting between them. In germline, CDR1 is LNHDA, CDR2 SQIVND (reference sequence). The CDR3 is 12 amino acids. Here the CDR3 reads CASSRPPEPQYF. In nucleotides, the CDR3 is TGTGCCAGTAGTCGCCCCCCGGAGCCCCAGTACTTC.

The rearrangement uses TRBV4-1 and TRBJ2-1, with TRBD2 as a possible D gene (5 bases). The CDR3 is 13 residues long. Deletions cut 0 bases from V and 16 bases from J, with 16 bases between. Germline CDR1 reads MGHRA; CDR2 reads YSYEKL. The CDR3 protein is CASSQDERAGGFF. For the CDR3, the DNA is TGCGCCAGCAGCCAAGATGAGAGGGCTGGAGGTTTCTTC.

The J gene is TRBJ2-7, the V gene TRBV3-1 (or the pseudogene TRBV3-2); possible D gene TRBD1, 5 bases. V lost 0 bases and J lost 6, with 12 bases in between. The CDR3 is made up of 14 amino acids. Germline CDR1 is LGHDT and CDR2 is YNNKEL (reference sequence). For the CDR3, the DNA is TGTGCCAGCAGCCAAGATGATCTGGGGCTCGAGCAGTACTTC. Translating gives CASSQDDLGLEQYF.

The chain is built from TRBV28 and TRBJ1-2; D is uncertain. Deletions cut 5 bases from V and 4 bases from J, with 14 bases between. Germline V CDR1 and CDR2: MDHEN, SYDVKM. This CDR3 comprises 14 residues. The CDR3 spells CASSPGRLGYGYTF. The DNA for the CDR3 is TGTGCCAGCAGTCCTGGCAGGTTAGGCTATGGCTACACCTTC.

The CDR3 loop is CASTEGGGHYGYTF. The CDR3 bases are TGTGCCAGCACCGAAGGGGGTGGGCACTATGGCTACACCTTC. V and J are TRBV13 and TRBJ1-2; TRBD1 might be the D (6 bases). CDR3 length equals 14 residues. Trimming shortened V by 7 bases and J by 3 bases, and 15 bases separated the two germline ends. Germline assignment: CDR1 PRHDT and CDR2 FYEKMQ (reference sequence).

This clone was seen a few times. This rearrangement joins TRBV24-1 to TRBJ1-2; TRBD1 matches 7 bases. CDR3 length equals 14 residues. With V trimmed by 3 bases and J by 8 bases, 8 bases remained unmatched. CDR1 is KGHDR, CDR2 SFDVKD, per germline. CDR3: CATSDDLQGGGYTF. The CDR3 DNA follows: TGTGCCACCAGTGATGACCTTCAGGGGGGCGGCTACACCTTC.

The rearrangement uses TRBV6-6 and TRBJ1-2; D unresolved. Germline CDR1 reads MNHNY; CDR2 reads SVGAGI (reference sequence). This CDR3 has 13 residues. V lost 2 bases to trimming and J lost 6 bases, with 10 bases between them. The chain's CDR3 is CASSYGQLNGYTF. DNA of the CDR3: TGTGCCAGCAGTTACGGGCAGTTGAATGGCTACACCTTC.